This T cell receptor beta chain came from a study of T-cell memory formation after mild COVID-19. Notes on the study in general: Memory cells collected pre-infection included some clones that later responded, suggesting cross-reactive memory joined.

This CDR3 comprises 13 residues. Deletions cut 1 base from V and 7 bases from J, with 7 bases between. Germline assignment: CDR1 LGHNA and CDR2 YSLEER. This clonotype appeared a few times. Its antigen is not known. Each CDR3 protein gets one entry after TCRdb re-called the 5' RACE reads with MiXCR. This table has about 57,000 distinct CDR3 sequences, about 12% appearing once. Material: PBMCs or a T cell subset sorted from them (not recorded which). The TCR was taken from a young man who had mild COVID-19 (a few samples of this study predate the infection). Cell type and time point are not known. The rearrangement links TRBV4-3 to TRBJ2-2, with no clear D. CDR3 protein: CASSQGKVGELFF. Here the CDR3 DNA reads TGCGCCAGCAGCCAAGGCAAAGTCGGGGAGCTGTTTTTT.